This TCR beta chain derives from a study of cytomegalovirus exposure and HLA in healthy donors (dated by TCRdb to the late 2010s). Some background on the complete study: In an earlier analysis of 550 to 750 of the donors, 250 to 350 Gb of sequence data and roughly 100 million unique TCR beta sequences from 150 million to 200 million T cells were reported. Rather than using new phenotypic data, the later analysis identified candidate immune exposures from TCR beta sequences and from how often those sequences occurred across donors. A later analysis re-examined previously published TCR beta repertoires from more than 600 donors and added high-resolution HLA genotyping to investigate patterns of TCR occurrence. A later genetic analysis used genome-wide SNP genotypes for about 60% of the roughly 700 donors, treating that subset as a discovery cohort. HLA typing covered class I and class II loci at four-digit resolution. Typing coverage varied by locus: roughly 629-640 donors for A, B, C, DRB1 and DQB1; roughly 520 for DQA1; more than 600 for DPA1; 450 to 480 for DPB1. High-throughput TCR immunosequencing, statistical association of individual TCRs with disease status, and machine learning were combined to predict cytomegalovirus infection status. Donor age, sex, ethnicity and CMV serostatus were compiled alongside the repertoire data. About 330 gigabases of sequencing data and tens of millions of unique TCR sequences made up an early release that covered approximately 700 HLA-typed donors. All discovery cohort repertoires had been generated using a single sequencing platform. Of the 300 to 450 genotyped donors, more than 75% were placed in the genetic ancestry cluster associated with self-reported Caucasian donors. Using immunosequencing, the study profiled T cell repertoires from some 670 subjects and related those repertoires to cytomegalovirus serostatus. In an earlier analysis of several hundred of the donors, high-throughput TCR beta sequencing was used to judge whether each TCR beta V gene segment behaved as functional or pseudogenic. Roughly five DR-DQ haplotypes were treated as single units for association and clustering because of strong linkage in the cohort. Besides the first cohort of roughly 660 subjects, a separate validation cohort made up of 120 different subjects was used. Across 398 genotyped donors of the cohort, an average of about 240,000 unique TCR beta nucleotide sequences per donor were sequenced, and roughly a sixth of those sequences were non-productive. The study aimed to test whether cataloging public T cell receptors could reveal signatures of past pathogen exposure. Results and caveats for the whole study, not just this receptor: For the cohort, immune exposure information was limited to CMV serostatus. A later genetic analysis associated a missense DCLRE1C variant with V-gene and J-gene trimming of TCR beta chains, and an independent cohort replicated the association. A further reported finding was that TCR beta sequences accurately predicted the HLA-A and HLA-B alleles for most subjects in the first cohort. According to a later analysis, parvovirus B19, influenza, CMV and Epstein-Barr virus appeared linked to several top co-occurrence clusters. In vitro tests confirmed that three of the cytomegalovirus-associated TCR beta chains recognize cytomegalovirus antigens. The cohort was sequenced for TCR beta chains only, and without alpha or paired-chain data the features that could be detected were limited. At a false discovery rate of 0.05, a later analysis linked 16,000 or so TCR beta sequences to specific HLA alleles. According to the authors, the approach could potentially be generalized to other disease states and immunological phenotypes. Strong co-occurrence of HLA alleles, especially DR and DQ, made assigning TCR associations to individual alleles difficult. Most TCR sequences were seen in very few donors, while some public TCRs were found in many individuals. Presence/absence analyses assumed roughly uniform sequencing depth across donors, an assumption that may not hold. Seventeen rarely observed V segments, including chromosome 9 orphons, were excluded from the earlier analysis of approximately 600 of the donors because counts were too low. In an earlier analysis of around 600 of the donors, most TCR beta V segments appeared in productive rearrangements about 87% or about 30% of the time, broadly matching IMGT annotations. Linkage disequilibrium might explain the correlated functional status among segregating V segments, but an unknown experimental factor could not be ruled out. Because some donors lacked HLA typing at each locus, the association tests relied only on the typed subset. A cluster of highly shared sequence variants was judged likely to be a technical artifact of the sequencing pipeline. In the study, around 160 TCR beta chains were listed as associated with cytomegalovirus. The 87-base-pair reads could not distinguish some IMGT-functional V segments, including TRBV6-2 and TRBV6-3, so those segments were excluded. A later analysis found that TCR association rates varied across HLA loci, with DRB1 alleles showing the most associated TCRs and HLA-C alleles the fewest. A later analysis found that HLA-associated TCR beta chains were more clonally expanded and had lower generation probabilities than equally common non-associated chains. According to a later analysis, most CMV-associated TCR beta chains appeared to be HLA-restricted, and the HLA associations seemed to be driven largely by CMV exposure. Compared with the approximately 600-donor mean, donors in an Asian-associated ancestry cluster had fewer N-insertions in productive TCRs, according to a later genetic analysis. Cytomegalovirus status was reported to be diagnosed by the classifier with high specificity and sensitivity in both the original and validation cohorts.

Library preparation employed the immunoSEQ multiplex PCR assay. The multiplex PCR relied on a mix of 60 forward primers for TCR Vbeta segments and 13 reverse primers for TCR Jbeta segments. The CDR3 region of rearranged TCR beta genes was amplified from genomic DNA by a multiplex PCR assay. The Illumina HiSeq System was used to sequence the amplified TCR beta libraries as 87-base-pair reads. The original pipeline was this. In a later analysis, tens of millions of unique TCR beta chains were counted across the 650 to 700 repertoires, and roughly 11 million of these chains were shared by at least two donors. Raw reads were error-corrected and collapsed into unique sequences with a nearest-neighbor algorithm that merged closely related sequences to remove PCR and sequencing errors. To assign V, D and J gene segments, CDR3 sequences were aligned to IMGT reference sequences. For a sequence to be retained, a match of at least six nucleotides was required to both a V gene segment and a J gene segment. A rearrangement counted as productive if the CDR3 had no stop codons and remained in frame with V and J, and every other rearrangement counted as non-productive. CDR3 was defined according to IMGT convention as the region running from the second conserved V-encoded cysteine to the conserved J-encoded phenylalanine. The earlier analysis of 587 of the donors excluded sequences that lacked an unambiguous match to a single V gene segment. An earlier analysis of some 500 of the donors classified V segments as functional when productive rearrangements were above 56.7% and as segregating when the standard deviation between donors was above 5%. A statistical classification framework was built for diagnosing cytomegalovirus status from the catalog of TCR beta chain sequences. V and J gene assignment, in a later analysis, came from comparing TCR nucleotide sequences with IMGT/GENE-DB human TR gene sequences. A later analysis assigned CDR3 sequences and most-parsimonious VDJ recombination scenarios with the TCRdist pipeline. A later analysis defined each TCR beta chain by its CDR3 amino acid sequence plus V-gene family, and excluded reads lacking a unique V-gene family. A later analysis removed 550 to 650 highly shared, low-generation-probability nucleotide sequences to deal with suspected cross-contamination and a sequencing artifact. In a later analysis, a clonal expansion index for each public chain was calculated from normalized within-repertoire ranks of inferred template counts. Generation probabilities in a later analysis came from a VDJ recombination model fitted to out-of-frame rearrangements, and those results were checked against IGoR. In a later analysis, TCR-TCR, TCR-HLA and TCR-CMV co-occurrence was scored with hypergeometric tests, and a repertoire-size bias correction was applied to TCR pairs. False discovery rates were estimated in a later analysis by permuting HLA or CMV assignments 20 times. In a later analysis, co-occurring TCRs were grouped with DBSCAN, and TCRdist sequence similarity was added when clustering was performed within HLA-allele-positive subsets. For co-occurrence clustering, repertoires with fewer than 30,000 or more than 120,000 public chains were excluded, along with several repertoires with anomalous nucleotide sharing. TCRdb's version of the immuneACCESS table is confined to in-frame rearrangements and falls short of the full clone set. An unresolved V gene accounts for under half of the shortfall where checked; the remainder is of unknown origin. V and J calls and clone size follow that table, whereas D and trimming were derived from the DNA. The sample table holds some 150,000 clones, of which more than 70% were seen once. Approximately 1.4% of the sample is held by the ten biggest clonotypes.

Notes on this clone: It has no known antigen specificity. Within one base of it there is no much larger clone, and no base qualities were kept.

Via the germline V gene (reference sequence), CDR1 is SEHNR and CDR2 FQNEAQ. Germline trimming: 0 bases from V, 3 bases from J; junction bases outside gene matches: 5. The CDR3 spans 15 residues, from the cysteine through the phenylalanine. Only the CDR3 region is kept as DNA, spanning 45 bases read in frame from base 1. The cohort comprised more than 550 healthy bone marrow donors. All cohort members were sampled while nominally healthy, although unrecorded immune exposures were likely present. The donor was CMV seronegative and belonged to the group of 350 or so seronegative cohort members. A peripheral blood sample was provided by each donor, and peripheral blood mononuclear cells were used for TCR beta sequencing. The Qiagen DNeasy Blood Extraction Kit was used to extract genomic DNA from the blood cell samples.

The TCR was taken from a man in his fifties or sixties in good health and CMV-seronegative. Rearrangement joined TRBV7-9 to TRBJ2-7; 7 bases in the junction line up with TRBD2. Sequencing used PBMCs. The CDR3 region has the sequence CASSLALGGNYEQYF. The nucleotides read TGTGCCAGCAGCTTAGCGCTCGGGGGGAACTACGAGCAGTACTTC.